This T cell receptor (beta chain) comes out of a study of T cells in Graves' hyperthyroidism and ophthalmopathy. Exclusion criteria comprised uncontrolled infection, other autoimmune disease, pregnancy or lactation. The TCR beta CDR3 regions underwent amplification using RNA transcripts as the source. The HTBI primer set was used in a first-round RT-PCR of the TCR CDR3. TCRdb itself ran the multiplex PCR reads through MiXCR, one entry per CDR3 protein. The sample has 96,000 or so distinct CDR3 sequences, roughly 49% seen once. The germline gives CDR1 SEHNR, CDR2 FQNEAQ (reference sequence). V was shortened by 1 base and J by 8 bases, with 5 bases between the two germline ends. The CDR3 is made up of 12 amino acids.

The genes are TRBV7-9 and TRBJ2-2; D uncertain. The clonotype originates from a woman in her 40s with Graves' hyperthyroidism. Sequenced: blood. The CDR3 region has the DNA TGTGCCAGCAGCTTAGGCCTTGGGGAGCTGTTTTTT. Protein sequence: CASSLGLGELFF. Full variable domain (missing parts from reference TRBV7-9 and TRBJ2-2): DTGVSQNPRHKITKRGQNVTFRCDPISEHNRLYWYRQTLGQGPEFLTYFQNEAQLEKSRLLSDRFSAERPKGSFSTLEIQRTEQGDSAMYLCASSLGLGELFFGEGSRLTVL.